This TCR beta chain was profiled in a study of response to subunit inactivated influenza vaccine. Study findings and constraints: Few additional T cells are recruited per seasonal influenza vaccination, authors suggested.

MiXCR, applied by TCRdb to the RT-PCR reads, yields one record per CDR3 protein. The top ten hold around 10% of the sample, which has almost 600,000 distinct CDR3 sequences, 13% to 15% seen once. This clonotype appeared a few times. Its antigen is as yet unknown. This CDR3 has 16 residues. V lost 5 bases to trimming and J lost 0 bases, with 15 bases between them. Germline-derived CDR1 and CDR2 are MNHEY and SMNVEV (reference sequence). The material sequenced was PBMCs from blood, taken roughly 12 days after vaccination. This sequence originates from a man between 50 and 59 years old who received an inactivated influenza vaccine. The rearrangement links TRBV27 to TRBJ2-3; D is ambiguous. The CDR3 reads CASSVYGPISTDTQYF. The DNA for the CDR3 is TGTGCCAGCAGTGTGTACGGACCCATAAGCACAGATACGCAGTATTTT.